Shown below are 6 T cell receptor beta chains from a single sample sequenced in a study of shared clonotypes between healthy human individuals. Repertoires were generated with immunoSEQ multiplex PCR, while TCRdb's copy carries only in-frame clones and drops some. The sample lists about 990,000 clones, about 80% occurring once. Sequencing was done on a sample of memory CD4+ T cells from PBMCs. As for subset: CD45RA-negative fraction. All receptors derive from a man younger than 35 in good health. Some clones in this sample may be carry-over from other donors' samples.

There are a few counts of this clone. The rearrangement links TRBV5-1 to TRBJ1-1, with D possibly being TRBD1 (5 bases). Looked up from germline, CDR1 is SGHRS and CDR2 is YFSETQ. Trimming took 2 bases from V and 5 from J, leaving 10 bases between them. The CDR3 contains 13 residues. The CDR3 sequence: CASSFEGVTEAFF. As DNA, the CDR3 is TGCGCCAGCAGCTTTGAAGGGGTGACTGAAGCTTTCTTT.

With regard to this clone: This specimen includes other DNA sequences encoding the same CDR3. V is TRBV5-1 and J is TRBJ1-2; TRBD1 might be the D (5 bases). The CDR3 has 13 residues. The V gene lost 1 base and the J gene lost 3 bases, with 7 bases spanning the gap. In germline, CDR1 is SGHRS, CDR2 YFSETQ. CDR3 sequence (DNA): TGCGCCAGCAGCTTGCCGGGGGACTATGGCTACACCTTC. Its translation: CASSLPGDYGYTF.

Worth noting for this clone: This may arise from a read error, as a much more abundant clone is one base away. The CDR3 sequence is CASSHERLAVTYERYF. The CDR3, as DNA: TGCGCCAGCAGCCATGAAAGACTAGCGGTAACCTACGAGCGGTACTTC. This chain connects TRBV4-3 to TRBJ2-7, with 9 positions matching TRBD2. The CDR3 has 16 amino acids. Germline loops: CDR1 LGHNA, CDR2 YSLEER.

The gene calls are TRBV11-3 and TRBJ2-5; no firm D call. Trimming stripped 0 bases from V and 5 bases from J, with 7 bases between. The CDR3 is made up of 13 amino acids. The germline CDR1 and CDR2 sequences are SGHNT and YENEEA. In nucleotides, the CDR3 is TGTGCCAGCAGCTTAGACGTGGGGGAGACCCAGTACTTC. The encoded protein is CASSLDVGETQYF. The whole variable domain, remainder taken from reference TRBV11-3 and TRBJ2-5, is EAGVVQSPRYKIIEKKQPVAFWCNPISGHNTLYWYLQNLGQGPELLIRYENEEAVDDSQLPKDRFSAERLKGVDSTLKIQPAELGDSAVYLCASSLDVGETQYFGPGTRLLVL.

The gene calls are TRBV6-5 and TRBJ2-4, with D perhaps matching TRBD1 (6 bases). Germline V gene sequence: CDR1 MNHEY, CDR2 SVGAGI. CDR3 size: 13 residues. V dropped 2 bases and J dropped 8 bases, with 10 bases sitting between them. CDR3 protein: CASSYGPGDIQYF. As DNA, the CDR3 is TGTGCCAGCAGTTACGGACCAGGGGACATTCAGTACTTC.

This rearrangement joins TRBV15 to TRBJ2-1, with D unresolved. Germline lookup yields CDR1 LNHNV and CDR2 YYDKDF (reference sequence). The V and J ends lost 0 bases and 5 bases respectively, with 2 bases between them. This CDR3 has 12 amino acids. CDR3 loop: CATSRDHNEQFF. Here the CDR3 DNA reads TGTGCCACCAGCAGAGATCACAATGAGCAGTTCTTC.